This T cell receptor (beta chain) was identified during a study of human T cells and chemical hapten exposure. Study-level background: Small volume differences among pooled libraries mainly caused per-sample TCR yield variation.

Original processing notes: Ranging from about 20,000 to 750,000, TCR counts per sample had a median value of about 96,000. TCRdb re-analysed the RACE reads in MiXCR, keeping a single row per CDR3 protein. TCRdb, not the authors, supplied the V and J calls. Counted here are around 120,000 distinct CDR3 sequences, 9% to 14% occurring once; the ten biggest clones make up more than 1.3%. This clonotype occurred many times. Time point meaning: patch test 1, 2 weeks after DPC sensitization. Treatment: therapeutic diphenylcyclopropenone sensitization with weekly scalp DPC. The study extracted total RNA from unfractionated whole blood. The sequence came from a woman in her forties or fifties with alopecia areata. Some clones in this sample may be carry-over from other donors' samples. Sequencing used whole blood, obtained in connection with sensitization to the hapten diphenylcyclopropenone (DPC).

The CDR3 region has the DNA TGTGCCAGCTCACCCGAAGGGCTGTATGGAAACACCATATATTTT. It yields the protein CASSPEGLYGNTIYF. The chain is built from TRBV18 and TRBJ1-3, with unresolved D. This CDR3 has 15 amino acids. Germline loops: CDR1 KGHSH, CDR2 LQKENI. V lost 3 bases to trimming and J lost 3 bases, with 12 bases between them. Filled out from reference TRBV18 and TRBJ1-3, the complete variable domain reads NAGVMQNPRHLVRRRGQEARLRCSPMKGHSHVYWYRQLPEEGLKFMVYLQKENIIDESGMPKERFSAEFPKEGPSILRIQQVVRGDSAAYFCASSPEGLYGNTIYFGEGSWLTVV.